This entry lists 13 T cell receptor beta chains sequenced from one sample in a study of T cell responses to AZD1222 COVID-19 vaccine. Assay used: immunoSEQ multiplex PCR; TCRdb lists only in-frame clones, some missing. The sample carries some 130,000 clones, over 65% recorded once. The source material was peripheral blood, sampled on day 0 of AZD1222 vaccination. The receptor source for this set is an adult in good health.

This rearrangement joins TRBV6-5 to TRBJ2-2; the D gene is possibly TRBD2 (6 bases). There are 15 residues in the CDR3. Germline V gives CDR1 MNHEY, CDR2 SVGAGI. V was trimmed by 2 bases and J by 5 bases, leaving 12 bases between them. The CDR3 DNA reads TGTGCCAGCAGTTACAGGCAGGGAGGAACCGGGGAGCTGTTTTTT. Its translation: CASSYRQGGTGELFF.

The V gene is TRBV28, the J gene TRBJ1-2; maybe TRBD1 (6 bases). V was pared by 5 bases and J by 1 base, with 20 bases between. This CDR3 has 17 residues. Germline values: CDR1 MDHEN, CDR2 SYDVKM. CDR3 sequence: CASSPLDSWKVNYGYTF. CDR3 DNA: TGTGCCAGCAGTCCCTTGGACAGTTGGAAGGTTAACTATGGCTACACCTTC.

This clone was seen a handful of times. The chain uses TRBV6-5 and TRBJ1-5; a weak D match, TRBD1 (5 bases). Germline CDR1 and CDR2: MNHEY and SVGAGI. This CDR3 region has 14 residues. Trimming removed 7 bases from V and 11 bases from J, with 21 bases in between. The CDR3 protein is CASKKTRDLRSQHF. The CDR3 region has the DNA TGTGCCAGCAAAAAAACTAGGGACCTCAGGTCCCAGCATTTT.

This clone was seen a few times. V and J are TRBV7-9 and TRBJ1-1; D might be TRBD1 (5 bases). Trimming left V 4 bases short and J 0 bases short, with 12 bases between. The CDR3 runs to 15 residues. Germline CDR1 reads SEHNR; CDR2 reads FQNEAQ (reference sequence). The CDR3 bases are TGTGCCAGCAGCTCTGTGAGGGGTTTGAACACTGAAGCTTTCTTT. Protein product: CASSSVRGLNTEAFF.

The chain links TRBV25-1 to TRBJ1-2; 9 bases fit TRBD1. The CDR3 has 14 amino acids. Trimming removed 5 bases from V and 4 bases from J; junction bases left unmatched: 5. Per the germline V gene, CDR1 is MGHDK and CDR2 is SYGVNS. CDR3 protein: CASSWTGDTYGYTF. The DNA of the CDR3 is TGTGCCAGCAGTTGGACAGGGGATACCTATGGCTACACCTTC.

The chain combines TRBV5-1 with TRBJ1-1, with D perhaps matching TRBD1 (6 bases). Germline loops: CDR1 SGHRS, CDR2 YFSETQ. Trimming stripped 4 bases from V and 0 bases from J, with 13 bases between. This CDR3 contains 15 residues. CDR3 region: CASSQGQIMNTEAFF. CDR3 in DNA: TGCGCCAGCAGCCAAGGACAGATAATGAACACTGAAGCTTTCTTT. The whole variable domain, filled in from reference TRBV5-1 and TRBJ1-1, reads KAGVTQTPRYLIKTRGQQVTLSCSPISGHRSVSWYQQTPGQGLQFLFEYFSETQRNKGNFPGRFSGRQFSNSRSEMNVSTLELGDSALYLCASSQGQIMNTEAFFGQGTRLTVV.

The chain uses TRBV3-1 (or the pseudogene TRBV3-2) and TRBJ1-1, with D possibly being TRBD1 (5 bases). Germline V gene data show CDR1 as LGHDT and CDR2 as YNNKEL (reference sequence). Trimming left V 4 bases short and J 1 base short, with 7 bases between. The CDR3 loop spans 13 amino acids. The CDR3 sequence is CASSPTGNTEAFF. For the CDR3, the DNA is TGTGCCAGCAGCCCCACAGGGAACACTGAAGCTTTCTTT.

The rearrangement links TRBV30 to TRBJ1-2; the D gene is possibly TRBD1 (5 bases). The length of the CDR3 is 14 residues. The ends were cut back, 8 bases at V and 8 bases at J, with 24 bases in the middle. Germline V CDR1 and CDR2: GTSNPN, SVGIG (reference sequence). CDR3 loop: CARHPTAPGRGYTF. CDR3 DNA: TGTGCCCGCCACCCGACAGCTCCGGGGAGAGGCTACACCTTC.

This clone was observed a single time. This chain joins TRBV19 and TRBJ1-4, with D uncertain. V lost 9 bases and J 8 bases, leaving 10 bases between the germline ends. The CDR3 length is 11 residues. The germline V gene has CDR1 LNHDA and CDR2 SQIVND (reference sequence). CDR3 sequence reads: CASTESEKLFF. For the CDR3, the DNA is TGTGCCAGCACGGAATCCGAAAAACTGTTTTTT.

This rearrangement joins TRBV7-3 to TRBJ2-1; TRBD2 agrees at 10 bases. The germline V gene has CDR1 SGHTA and CDR2 FQGTGA. The CDR3 contains 16 residues. With V trimmed by 5 bases and J by 5 bases, 9 bases remained unmatched. The CDR3, as DNA: TGTGCCAGCAGCCCCCAGCCGGGACTAGCGCACAATGAGCAGTTCTTC. Residues: CASSPQPGLAHNEQFF.

The chain is built from TRBV11-2 and TRBJ2-1, with D possibly being TRBD2 (5 bases). The length of the CDR3 is 15 residues. Trimming took 3 bases from V and 4 from J, leaving 13 bases between them. CDR1 and CDR2 (germline): SGHAT, FQNNGV. The CDR3 spells CASSFELREYNEQFF. Here the CDR3 DNA reads TGTGCCAGCAGCTTTGAACTACGGGAATACAATGAGCAGTTCTTC. The full variable domain, in which reference TRBV11-2 and TRBJ2-1 provide the parts outside the CDR3, is EAGVAQSPRYKIIEKRQSVAFWCNPISGHATLYWYQQILGQGPKLLIQFQNNGVVDDSQLPKDRFSAERLKGVDSTLKIQPAKLEDSAVYLCASSFELREYNEQFFGPGTRLTVL.

The chain recombines TRBV18 with TRBJ2-5, with 9 bases that match TRBD1. Germline CDR1 is KGHSH and CDR2 is LQKENI. With V trimmed by 0 bases and J by 5 bases, 4 bases remained unmatched. This CDR3 spans 15 amino acids. Written as DNA, the CDR3 is TGTGCCAGCTCACCACCCACAGGGGGCGTTGAGACCCAGTACTTC. Protein product: CASSPPTGGVETQYF.

This sequence joins TRBV24-1 and TRBJ2-1, with D unclear. The germline gives CDR1 KGHDR, CDR2 SFDVKD. V was shortened by 5 bases and J by 7 bases, with 11 bases between the two germline ends. This CDR3 is 13 amino acids long. The CDR3: CATSALWGNEQFF. The CDR3 bases are TGTGCCACCAGTGCCCTCTGGGGTAATGAGCAGTTCTTC.